The source of this T cell receptor (beta chain) is a study of blood T cell repertoires in COVID-19. The germline V and J ends were trimmed by 5 bases and 8 bases, with 15 bases remaining between them. This CDR3 contains 14 residues. Germline CDR1 reads MNHEY; CDR2 reads SVGAGI. Assay: immunoSEQ multiplex PCR; the TCRdb copy retains only in-frame clones and omits some. The repertoire holds around 110,000 clones, with roughly 80% as singletons. Specimen: peripheral blood. J is TRBJ1-4 and V is TRBV6-5; D gene ambiguous. The TCR originated in a human donor in a cohort sampled during active COVID-19. DNA of the CDR3: TGTGCCAGCAGTCAGACGGGAGATAGGGAAAAACTGTTTTTT. Translation: CASSQTGDREKLFF.